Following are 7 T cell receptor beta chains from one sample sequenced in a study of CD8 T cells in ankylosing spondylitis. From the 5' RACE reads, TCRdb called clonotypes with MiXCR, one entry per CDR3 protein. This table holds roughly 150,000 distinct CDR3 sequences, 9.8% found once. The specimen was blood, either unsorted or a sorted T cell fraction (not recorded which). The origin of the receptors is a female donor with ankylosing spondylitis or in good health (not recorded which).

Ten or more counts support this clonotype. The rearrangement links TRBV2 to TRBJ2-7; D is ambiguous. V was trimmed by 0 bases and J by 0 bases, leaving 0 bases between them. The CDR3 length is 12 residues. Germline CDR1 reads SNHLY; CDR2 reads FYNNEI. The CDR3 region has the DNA TGTGCCAGCAGTGAAGCCTCCTACGAGCAGTACTTC. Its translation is CASSEASYEQYF.

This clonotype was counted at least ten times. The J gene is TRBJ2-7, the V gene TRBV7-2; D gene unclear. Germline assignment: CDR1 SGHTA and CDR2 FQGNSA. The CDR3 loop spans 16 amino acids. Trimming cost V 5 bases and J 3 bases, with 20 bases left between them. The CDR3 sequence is CASSPHRSSNDYEQYF. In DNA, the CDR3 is TGTGCCAGCAGCCCCCATCGCTCAAGCAACGACTACGAGCAGTACTTC.

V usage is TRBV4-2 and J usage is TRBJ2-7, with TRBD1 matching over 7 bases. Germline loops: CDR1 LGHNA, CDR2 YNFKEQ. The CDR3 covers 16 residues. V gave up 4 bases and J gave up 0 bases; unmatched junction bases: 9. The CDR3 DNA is TGTGCCAGCAGCCTGAGAACAGGGGCTAACTCCTACGAGCAGTACTTC. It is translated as CASSLRTGANSYEQYF.

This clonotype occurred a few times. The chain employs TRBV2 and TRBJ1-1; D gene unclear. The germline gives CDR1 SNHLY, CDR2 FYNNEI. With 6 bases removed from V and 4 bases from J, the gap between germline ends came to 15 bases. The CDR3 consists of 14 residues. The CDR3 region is CASSNINGPTEAFF. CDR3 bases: TGTGCCAGCAGCAACATTAATGGGCCCACTGAAGCTTTCTTT.

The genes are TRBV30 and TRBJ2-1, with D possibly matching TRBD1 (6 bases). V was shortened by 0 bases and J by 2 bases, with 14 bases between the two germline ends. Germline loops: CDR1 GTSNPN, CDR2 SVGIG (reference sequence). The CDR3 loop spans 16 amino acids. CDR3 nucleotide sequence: TGTGCCTGGAGTGTACGGACAGCACCTACCTACAATGAGCAGTTCTTC. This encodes CAWSVRTAPTYNEQFF.

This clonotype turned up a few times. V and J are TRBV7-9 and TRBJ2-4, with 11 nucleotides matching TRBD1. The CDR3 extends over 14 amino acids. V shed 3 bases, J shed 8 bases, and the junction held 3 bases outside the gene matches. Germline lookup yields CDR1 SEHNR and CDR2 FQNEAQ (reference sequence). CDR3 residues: CASSLDRGRDIQYF. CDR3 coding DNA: TGTGCCAGCAGCTTGGACAGGGGGCGGGACATTCAGTACTTC.

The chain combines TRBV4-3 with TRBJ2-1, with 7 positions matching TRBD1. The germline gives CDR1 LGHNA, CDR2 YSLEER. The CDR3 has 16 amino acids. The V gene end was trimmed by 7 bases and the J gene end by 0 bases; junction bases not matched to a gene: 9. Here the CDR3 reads CASTRDSRSSYNEQFF. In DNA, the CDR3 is TGCGCCAGCACCCGGGACAGCCGGAGCTCCTACAATGAGCAGTTCTTC.